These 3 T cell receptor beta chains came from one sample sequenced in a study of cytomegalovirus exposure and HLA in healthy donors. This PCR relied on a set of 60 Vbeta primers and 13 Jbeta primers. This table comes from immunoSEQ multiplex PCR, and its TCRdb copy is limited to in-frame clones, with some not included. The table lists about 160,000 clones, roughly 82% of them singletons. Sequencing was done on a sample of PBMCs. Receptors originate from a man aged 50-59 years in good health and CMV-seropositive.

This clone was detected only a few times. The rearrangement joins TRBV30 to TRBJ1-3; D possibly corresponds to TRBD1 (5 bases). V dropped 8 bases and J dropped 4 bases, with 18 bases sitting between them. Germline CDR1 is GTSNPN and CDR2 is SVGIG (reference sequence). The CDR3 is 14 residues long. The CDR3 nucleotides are TGTGCCGGGAACAAAGGGGTTGCGGGAAACACCATATATTTT. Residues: CAGNKGVAGNTIYF. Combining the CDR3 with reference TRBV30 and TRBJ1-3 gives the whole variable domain SQTIHQWPATLVQPVGSPLSLECTVEGTSNPNLYWYRQAAGRGLQLLFYSVGIGQISSEVPQNLSASRPQDRQFILSSKKLLLSDSGFYLCAGNKGVAGNTIYFGEGSWLTVV.

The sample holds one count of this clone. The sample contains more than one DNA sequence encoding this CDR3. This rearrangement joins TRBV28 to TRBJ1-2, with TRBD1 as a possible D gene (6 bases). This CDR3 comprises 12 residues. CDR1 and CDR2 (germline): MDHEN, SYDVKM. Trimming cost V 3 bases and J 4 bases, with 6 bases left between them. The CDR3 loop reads CASSLDSYGYTF. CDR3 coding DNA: TGTGCCAGCAGTTTGGACAGCTATGGCTACACCTTC.

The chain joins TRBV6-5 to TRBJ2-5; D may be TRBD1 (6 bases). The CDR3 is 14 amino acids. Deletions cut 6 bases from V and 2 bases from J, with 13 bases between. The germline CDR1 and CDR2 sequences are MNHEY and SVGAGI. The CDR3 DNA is TGTGCCAGCAGGGCCGGGACAAAACAAGAGACCCAGTACTTC. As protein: CASRAGTKQETQYF.